This TCR beta chain is from a study of cytomegalovirus exposure and HLA in healthy donors. A multiplex PCR was run with 60 Vbeta primers and 13 Jbeta primers. Clones were sequenced by immunoSEQ multiplex PCR, and TCRdb holds only the in-frame ones, with some missing. The table includes approximately 120,000 clones, just under 70% detected once. CDR1 is LGHNA and CDR2 is YNFKEQ in the germline V gene. The J segment lost 6 bases and the V segment lost 3 bases, leaving 8 bases of the junction unmatched. The CDR3 is made up of 15 amino acids. This TCR came from a woman aged 70 to 79 in good health and CMV-seropositive. The J gene is TRBJ2-1, the V gene TRBV4-2; 7 nucleotides align to TRBD1. The specimen was PBMCs. Written as DNA, the CDR3 is TGTGCCAGCAGCCAGACCTCAGGGGGTAGCAATGAGCAGTTCTTC. This sequence encodes CASSQTSGGSNEQFF.